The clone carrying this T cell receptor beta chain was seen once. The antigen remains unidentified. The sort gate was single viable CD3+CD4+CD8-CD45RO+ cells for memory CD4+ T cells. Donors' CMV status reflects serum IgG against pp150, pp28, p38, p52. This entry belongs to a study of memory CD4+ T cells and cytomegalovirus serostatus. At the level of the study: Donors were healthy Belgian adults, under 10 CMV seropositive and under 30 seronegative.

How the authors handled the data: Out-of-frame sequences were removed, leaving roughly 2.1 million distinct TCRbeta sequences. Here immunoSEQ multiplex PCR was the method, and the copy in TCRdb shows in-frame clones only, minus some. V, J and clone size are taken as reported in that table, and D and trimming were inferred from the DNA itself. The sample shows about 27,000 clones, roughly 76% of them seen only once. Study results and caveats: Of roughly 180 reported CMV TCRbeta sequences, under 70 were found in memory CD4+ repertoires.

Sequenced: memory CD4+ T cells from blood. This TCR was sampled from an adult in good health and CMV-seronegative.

The CDR3, as DNA: TGCGCCAGCAGGCGGGGCGGCACAGATACGCAGTATTTT. Residues: CASRRGGTDTQYF. The V gene is TRBV5-1, the J gene TRBJ2-3; weak D call: TRBD2 (6 bases). Germline-derived CDR1 and CDR2 are SGHRS and YFSETQ. The CDR3 runs to 13 residues. Deletions cut 5 bases from V and 1 base from J, with 8 bases between.